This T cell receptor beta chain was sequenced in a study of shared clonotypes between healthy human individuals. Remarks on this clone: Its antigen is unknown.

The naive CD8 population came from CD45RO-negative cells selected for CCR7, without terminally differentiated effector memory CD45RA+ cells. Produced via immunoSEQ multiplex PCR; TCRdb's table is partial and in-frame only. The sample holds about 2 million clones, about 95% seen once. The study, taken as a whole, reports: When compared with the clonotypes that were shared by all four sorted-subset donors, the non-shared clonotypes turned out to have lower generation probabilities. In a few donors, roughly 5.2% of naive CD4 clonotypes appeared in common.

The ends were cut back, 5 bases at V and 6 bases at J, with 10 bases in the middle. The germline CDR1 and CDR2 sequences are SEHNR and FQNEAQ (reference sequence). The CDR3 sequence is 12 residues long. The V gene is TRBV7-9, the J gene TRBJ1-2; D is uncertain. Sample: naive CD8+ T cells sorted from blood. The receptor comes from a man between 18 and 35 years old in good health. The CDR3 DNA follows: TGTGCCAGCAGCGGGAGGAGGGATGGCTACACCTTC. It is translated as CASSGRRDGYTF.